Each of the 25 T cell receptor beta chains below was sequenced from the same sample in a study of blood T cells in healthy people across ages. The use of a sample-barcoded 5' primer and a J-beta primer mix characterized a second PCR of 7 to 11 cycles. TCRdb recomputed calls from the 5' RACE reads with MiXCR, one row per CDR3 protein. The sample has 1.5 million or so distinct CDR3 sequences; approximately 42% are singletons. Sequenced input: blood. The receptors here all came from a woman aged 18-29 years in good health.

The table lists this clonotype with a few counts. The chain is built from TRBV6-1 and TRBJ1-1; D uncertain. The germline V and J ends were trimmed by 7 bases and 1 base, with 13 bases remaining between them. Germline V gives CDR1 MNHNS, CDR2 SASEGT. The CDR3 is made up of 14 amino acids. For the CDR3, the DNA is TGTGCCAGCACCAGGCCAGAGGGGAACACTGAAGCTTTCTTT. Translating gives CASTRPEGNTEAFF.

Comments on this clonotype: An end of the junction differs from the germline gene, which may be a read error. The J gene is TRBJ2-1, the V gene TRBV2, with D perhaps matching TRBD2 (6 bases). There are 15 residues in the CDR3. The germline V gene encodes CDR1 SNHLY and CDR2 FYNNEI. CDR3 loop: CASPLRDFSYNEPFF. The CDR3 DNA is TGTGCCAGCCCACTCCGGGACTTCTCCTACAATGAGCCGTTCTTC.

This clonotype came up a few times. Here the CDR3 DNA reads TGTGCCAGCAGCCAACCTAAGGGCGATGAGCAGTTCTTC. Protein sequence: CASSQPKGDEQFF. The chain is built from TRBV4-2 and TRBJ2-1; D gene uncertain. The CDR3 runs 13 residues. Germline lookup yields CDR1 LGHNA and CDR2 YNFKEQ. The germline V and J ends were trimmed by 2 bases and 8 bases, with 10 bases remaining between them.

The CDR3 reads CSAETTSGGPQETQYF. CDR3 in DNA: TGCAGTGCCGAAACTACTAGCGGGGGCCCCCAAGAGACCCAGTACTTC. V usage is TRBV20-1 and J usage is TRBJ2-5; 11 bases are a match to TRBD2. Trimming cost V 6 bases and J 1 base; bases outside gene matches: 10. Per the germline V gene, CDR1 is DFQATT and CDR2 is SNEGSKA (reference sequence). The CDR3 contains 16 residues.

This chain uses TRBV10-3 with TRBJ2-5; D uncertain. The J call is doubtful: the DNA matches TRBJ2-4 better. Germline CDR1 ENHRY, CDR2 SYGVKD. CDR3 size: 16 residues. The CDR3 DNA sequence: TGTGCCATCAGCCCGGAATTGGGCCAGGCCAAAAACATTCAGTACTTC. This sequence encodes CAISPELGQAKNIQYF.

The count of this clonotype is one. A read error may produce the germline difference seen at one junction end. The J gene is TRBJ2-7, the V gene TRBV18, with TRBD1 as a possible D gene (6 bases). Germline CDR1 KGHSH, CDR2 LQKENI. The CDR3 is 12 residues long. CDR3 nucleotide sequence: TGTGTCAGCTCACAACAGGGATCCGAGCAGTACTTC. Translated, it gives CVSSQQGSEQYF.

This chain uses TRBV9 with TRBJ1-1; D not resolved. Germline-derived CDR1 and CDR2 are SGDLS and YYNGEE. CDR3 length: 16 residues. Trimming pared 1 base from V and 2 bases from J, leaving 15 bases between. CDR3 protein: CASSVSFREGNTEAFF. The CDR3 DNA reads as TGTGCCAGCAGCGTATCTTTTCGGGAGGGCAACACTGAAGCTTTCTTT.

The chain has TRBV20-1 and TRBJ2-7, with TRBD2 matching 8 bases. Germline loops: CDR1 DFQATT, CDR2 SNEGSKA (reference sequence). The junction had 11 bases not matched to a gene; V was cut back by 5 bases and J by 2 bases. This CDR3 has 15 amino acids. The CDR3 spells CSASPLAGGPYEQYF. The CDR3 bases are TGCAGTGCTTCTCCCCTCGCGGGAGGACCCTACGAGCAGTACTTC.

This rearrangement joins TRBV3-1 to TRBJ1-6, with 8 bases matching TRBD1. The CDR3 has 14 amino acids. Per the germline V gene, CDR1 is LGHDT and CDR2 is YNNKEL (reference sequence). Germline trimming cut 1 base from V and 13 bases from J; bases unmatched to any gene: 6. The CDR3 sequence: CASSQGQGTVPLHF. The CDR3 DNA sequence: TGTGCCAGCAGCCAAGGACAGGGGACTGTTCCCCTCCACTTT. Full variable domain (rest looked up from reference TRBV3-1 and TRBJ1-6): DTAVSQTPKYLVTQMGNDKSIKCEQNLGHDTMYWYKQDSKKFLKIMFSYNNKELIINETVPNRFSPKSPDKAHLNLHINSLELGDSAVYFCASSQGQGTVPLHFGNGTRLTVT.

A remark on this clonotype: The junction departs from germline at one end; a sequencing error may be responsible. The chain uses TRBV6-1 and TRBJ1-2; the match to TRBD1 covers 7 bases. The CDR3 loop spans 17 amino acids. Germline CDR1 reads MNHNS; CDR2 reads SASEGT. The CDR3 DNA follows: TGTACCAGCAGTGACTGGGGCAGGGGGGCCTCTAACTATGGCTACACCTTC. Protein product: CTSSDWGRGASNYGYTF.

CDR3 nucleotides: TGCAGTGCTAGACCCCCCTCGACAGGGATGGCTTTCTTT. Translated, it gives CSARPPSTGMAFF. V and J are TRBV20-1 and TRBJ1-1; 7 nucleotides line up with TRBD1. CDR1 DFQATT and CDR2 SNEGSKA come from the germline V gene (reference sequence). This CDR3 is 13 amino acids long. V was pared by 2 bases and J by 11 bases, with 11 bases of the junction left unmatched.

This clonotype was recorded only once. The chain combines TRBV12-3 or TRBV12-4 with TRBJ1-2; no reliable D call. The ends were cut back, 2 bases at V and 6 bases at J, with 10 bases in the middle. The CDR3 length is 13 residues. The chain's CDR3 is CASSLYVKDGYTF. The DNA for the CDR3 is TGTGCCAGCAGTTTATATGTGAAGGATGGCTACACCTTC.

This chain links TRBV12-3 or TRBV12-4 with TRBJ2-7; D is uncertain. Between the trimmed V and J ends, which lost 5 bases and 1 base, there was a span of 12 bases. This CDR3 is built from 14 residues. CDR3 region: CASSPSQISYEQYF. The CDR3 bases are TGTGCCAGCAGTCCCAGCCAGATTTCCTACGAGCAGTACTTC.

In regard to this clonotype: An end of the junction differs from the germline gene, which may be a read error. The chain recombines TRBV7-3 with TRBJ2-1, with D unclear. This CDR3 is 13 amino acids long. Germline V lookup: CDR1 SGHTA, CDR2 FQGTGA. CDR3 protein: CAGSLVANNEQFF. The CDR3 nucleotides are TGTGCCGGCAGCTTAGTTGCGAACAATGAGCAGTTCTTC.

The chain links TRBV3-1 to TRBJ2-7, with D uncertain. The DNA end favors TRBJ2-5, so the J call may be wrong. The CDR3 is 12 amino acids. CDR1 LGHDT and CDR2 YNNKEL come from the germline V gene (reference sequence). CDR3 loop: CASSHAGETQYF. CDR3 DNA sequence: TGTGCCAGCAGCCACGCCGGGGAGACCCAGTACTTC.

The rearrangement links TRBV20-1 to TRBJ1-4; D unclear. The CDR3 is 11 residues long. The germline V and J ends were trimmed by 3 bases and 7 bases, with 6 bases remaining between them. In germline, CDR1 is DFQATT, CDR2 SNEGSKA (reference sequence). The DNA of the CDR3 is TGCAGTGCTAGGCTACCTGAAAAACTGTTTTTT. Translation gives CSARLPEKLFF.

This CDR3 is CASRPTGGDGYEQYF. The CDR3 DNA reads TGTGCCAGCAGACCCACAGGGGGCGACGGGTACGAGCAGTACTTC. The chain joins TRBV6-5 to TRBJ2-5; 9 nucleotides line up with TRBD1. The DNA end lines up better with TRBJ2-7; the J call may be wrong. Germline values: CDR1 MNHEY, CDR2 SVGAGI. There are 15 residues in the CDR3.

This clonotype was seen a single time. A much larger clonotype is one base distant, so this may be a read error. The V gene is TRBV6-1, the J gene TRBJ2-7; D unclear. The CDR3 extends over 13 amino acids. Per germline, CDR1 MNHNS and CDR2 SASEGT. Trimming pared 4 bases from V and 2 bases from J, leaving 9 bases between. CDR3 bases: TGTGCCAGCAGTGGGATAGGGACCTACGAGCAGTACTTC. This translates into CASSGIGTYEQYF.

The chain combines TRBV7-3 with TRBJ2-5, with D possibly matching TRBD2 (6 bases). CDR3 size: 14 residues. Per the germline V gene, CDR1 is SGHTA and CDR2 is FQGTGA. V dropped 0 bases and J dropped 5 bases, with 10 bases sitting between them. CDR3: CASSLTAGRETQYF. The CDR3 DNA reads TGTGCCAGCAGCTTAACGGCTGGGAGGGAGACCCAGTACTTC.

V and J are TRBV5-6 and TRBJ2-7; 7 positions agree with TRBD1. Germline values: CDR1 SGHDT, CDR2 YYEEEE. Trimming removed 5 bases from V and 0 bases from J; junction bases left unmatched: 8. The CDR3 is 15 residues long. As DNA, the CDR3 is TGTGCCAGCAGGCTTACAGGGGCTGCCTCCTACGAGCAGTACTTC. Protein product: CASRLTGAASYEQYF. The full variable domain, rest sourced from reference TRBV5-6 and TRBJ2-7, is DAGVTQSPTHLIKTRGQQVTLRCSPKSGHDTVSWYQQALGQGPQFIFQYYEEEERQRGNFPDRFSGHQFPNYSSELNVNALLLGDSALYLCASRLTGAASYEQYFGPGTRLTVT.

This clonotype was picked up a small number of times. This rearrangement joins TRBV12-3 or TRBV12-4 to TRBJ2-7; 7 positions match TRBD2. The CDR3 is 12 amino acids. The junction had 6 bases not matched to a gene; V was cut back by 6 bases and J by 7 bases. Here the CDR3 DNA reads TGTGCCAGCAGGGGGGGGTACAATGAGCAGTACTTC. Residues: CASRGGYNEQYF.

This chain joins TRBV18 and TRBJ2-7; D is tentatively TRBD1 or TRBD2 (5 bases each). Deletions cut 1 base from V and 5 bases from J, with 15 bases between. The CDR3 is 15 residues long. CDR1 and CDR2 (germline): KGHSH, LQKENI. DNA for the CDR3: TGTGCCAGCTCACCACTAAGTCAGGGAGTACACGAGCAGTACTTC. Amino acids: CASSPLSQGVHEQYF.

The V gene is TRBV5-1, the J gene TRBJ2-1, with TRBD2 identical over 9 bases. The J call could be wrong; TRBJ2-7 is a better fit for the DNA end. Looked up from germline, CDR1 is SGHRS and CDR2 is YFSETQ. This CDR3 is 16 amino acids long. The CDR3 DNA reads as TGCGCCAGCAGCCGTATAGCGGGAGAGGCCTACAATGAGCAGTACTTC. This gives the protein CASSRIAGEAYNEQYF.

V gene TRBV20-1 combines with J gene TRBJ2-7; D is undetermined. The CDR3 covers 13 residues. V lost 6 bases to trimming and J lost 4 bases, with 16 bases between them. CDR1 is DFQATT, CDR2 SNEGSKA, per germline (reference sequence). This CDR3 reads CSARAGNGYEQYF. In nucleotides, the CDR3 is TGCAGTGCCCGAGCAGGAAACGGGTACGAGCAGTACTTC.

The J gene is TRBJ2-2, the V gene TRBV4-1; D gene uncertain. The CDR3 consists of 14 residues. The germline V gene has CDR1 MGHRA and CDR2 YSYEKL. The germline V and J ends were trimmed by 2 bases and 5 bases, with 9 bases remaining between them. CDR3 in amino acids: CASSQPVGTGELFF. In DNA form, the CDR3 reads TGCGCCAGCAGCCAACCTGTCGGGACCGGGGAGCTGTTTTTT.